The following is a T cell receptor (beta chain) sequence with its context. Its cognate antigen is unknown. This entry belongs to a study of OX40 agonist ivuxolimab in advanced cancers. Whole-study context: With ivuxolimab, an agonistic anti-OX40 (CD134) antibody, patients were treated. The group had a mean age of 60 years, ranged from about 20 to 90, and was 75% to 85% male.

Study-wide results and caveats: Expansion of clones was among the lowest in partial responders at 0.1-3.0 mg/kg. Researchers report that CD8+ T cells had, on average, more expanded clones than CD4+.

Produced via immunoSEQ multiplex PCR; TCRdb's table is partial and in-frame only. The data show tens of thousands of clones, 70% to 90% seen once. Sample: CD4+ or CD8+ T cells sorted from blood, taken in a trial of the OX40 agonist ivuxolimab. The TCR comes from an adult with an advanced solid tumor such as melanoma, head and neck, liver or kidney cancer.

The CDR3 DNA is TGTGCCTGGAGTGTAAAAACTACTCTTAGCACAGATACGCAGTATTTT. As protein: CAWSVKTTLSTDTQYF. V gene TRBV30 combines with J gene TRBJ2-3, with D unclear. Germline V gene data show CDR1 as GTSNPN and CDR2 as SVGIG (reference sequence). The V and J ends lost 0 bases and 0 bases respectively, with 13 bases between them. The CDR3 is 16 residues long.